Here is one T cell receptor (beta chain) with its context. These data originate in a study of blood T cell repertoires in COVID-19. Whole-study context: Acute and convalescent COVID-19 samples came from the United States, Italy and Spain. PBMCs, B-cell-depleted T cells, or T cells provided the cDNA or gDNA that made up the material.

Original data processing: Amplification of reference gene primers provided the estimated nucleated cell counts. Assay used: immunoSEQ multiplex PCR; TCRdb lists only in-frame clones, some missing. The V and J calls and clone size are taken from that table; D and trimming were inferred from the DNA. Among some 130,000 clones listed, roughly three quarters were seen once. Sequencing was carried out using peripheral blood. The TCR was taken from a woman in her seventies with acute or convalescent COVID-19.

CDR3 protein: CASRTGANTEAFF. CDR3 bases: TGTGCCAGCAGGACAGGGGCGAACACTGAAGCTTTCTTT. This sequence joins TRBV6-5 and TRBJ1-1; 8 bases line up with TRBD1. The V gene end was trimmed by 6 bases and the J gene end by 1 base; junction bases not matched to a gene: 1. The CDR3 has 13 amino acids. Germline CDR1 reads MNHEY; CDR2 reads SVGAGI.